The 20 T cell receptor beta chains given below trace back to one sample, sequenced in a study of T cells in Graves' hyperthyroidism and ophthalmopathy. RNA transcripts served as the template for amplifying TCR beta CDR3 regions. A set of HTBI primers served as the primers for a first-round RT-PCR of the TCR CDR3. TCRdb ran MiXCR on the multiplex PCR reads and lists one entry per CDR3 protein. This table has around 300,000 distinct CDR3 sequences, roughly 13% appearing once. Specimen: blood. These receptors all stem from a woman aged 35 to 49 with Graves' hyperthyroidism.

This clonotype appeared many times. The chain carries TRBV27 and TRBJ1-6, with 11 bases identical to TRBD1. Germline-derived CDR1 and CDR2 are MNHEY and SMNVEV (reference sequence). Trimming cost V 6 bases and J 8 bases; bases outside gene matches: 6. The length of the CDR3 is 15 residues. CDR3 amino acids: CASRGDRGFDSPLHF. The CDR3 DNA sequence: TGTGCCAGCAGGGGGGACAGGGGGTTCGATTCACCCCTCCACTTT.

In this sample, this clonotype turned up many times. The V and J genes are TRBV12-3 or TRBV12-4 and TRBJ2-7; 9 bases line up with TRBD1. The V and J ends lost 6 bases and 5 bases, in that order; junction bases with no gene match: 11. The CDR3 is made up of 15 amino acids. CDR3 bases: TGTGCCAGCAGCTCACCCGGGACAGGGCGCGACGAGCAGTACTTC. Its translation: CASSSPGTGRDEQYF.

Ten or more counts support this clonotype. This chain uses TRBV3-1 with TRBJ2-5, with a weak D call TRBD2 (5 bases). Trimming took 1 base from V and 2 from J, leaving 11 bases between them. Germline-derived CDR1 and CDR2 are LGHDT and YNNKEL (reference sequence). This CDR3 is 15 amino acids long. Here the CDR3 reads CASSQGGQRQETQYF. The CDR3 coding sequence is TGTGCCAGCAGCCAAGGAGGGCAGAGACAAGAGACCCAGTACTTC.

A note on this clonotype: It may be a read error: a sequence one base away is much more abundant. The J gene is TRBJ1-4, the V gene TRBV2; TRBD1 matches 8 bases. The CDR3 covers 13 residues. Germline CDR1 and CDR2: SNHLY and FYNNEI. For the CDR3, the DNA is TGTGCCGGCTGCAGGGGGCTACAAGAAACACTGTTTTTT. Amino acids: CAGCRGLQETLFF. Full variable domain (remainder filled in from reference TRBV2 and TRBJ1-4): EPEVTQTPSHQVTQMGQEVILRCVPISNHLYFYWYRQILGQKVEFLVSFYNNEISEKSEIFDDQFSVERPDGSNFTLKIRSTKLEDSAMYFCAGCRGLQETLFFGSGTQLSVL.

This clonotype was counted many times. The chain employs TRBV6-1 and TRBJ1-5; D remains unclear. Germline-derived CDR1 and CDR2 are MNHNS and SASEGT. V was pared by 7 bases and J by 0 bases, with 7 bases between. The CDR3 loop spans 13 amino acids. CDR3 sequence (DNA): TGTGCCAGCATGCGGGTTAGCAATCAGCCCCAGCATTTT. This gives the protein CASMRVSNQPQHF.

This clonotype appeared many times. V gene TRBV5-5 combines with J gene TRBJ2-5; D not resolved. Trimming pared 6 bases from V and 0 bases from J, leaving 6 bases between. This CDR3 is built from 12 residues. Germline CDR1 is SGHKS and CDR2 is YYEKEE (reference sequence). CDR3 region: CASNLNQETQYF. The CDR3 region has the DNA TGTGCCAGCAATCTGAACCAAGAGACCCAGTACTTC.

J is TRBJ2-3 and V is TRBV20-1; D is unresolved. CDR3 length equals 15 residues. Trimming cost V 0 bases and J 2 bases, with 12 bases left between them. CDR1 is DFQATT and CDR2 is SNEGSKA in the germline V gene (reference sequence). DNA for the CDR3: TGCAGTGCTAGAGAGGGTGGGTTTGCCACAGATACGCAGTATTTT. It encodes CSAREGGFATDTQYF.

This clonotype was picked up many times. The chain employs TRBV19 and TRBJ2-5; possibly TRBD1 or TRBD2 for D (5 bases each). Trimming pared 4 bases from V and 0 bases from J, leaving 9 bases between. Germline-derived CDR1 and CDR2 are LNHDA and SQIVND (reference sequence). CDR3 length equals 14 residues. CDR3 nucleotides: TGTGCCAGTAGTAGACCGGGACACCAAGAGACCCAGTACTTC. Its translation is CASSRPGHQETQYF.

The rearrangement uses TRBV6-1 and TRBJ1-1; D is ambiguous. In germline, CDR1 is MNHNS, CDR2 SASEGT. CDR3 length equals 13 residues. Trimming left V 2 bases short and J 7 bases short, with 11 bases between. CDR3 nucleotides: TGTGCCAGCAGTGAACCAGGAGGGATTGAAGCTTTCTTT. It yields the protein CASSEPGGIEAFF.

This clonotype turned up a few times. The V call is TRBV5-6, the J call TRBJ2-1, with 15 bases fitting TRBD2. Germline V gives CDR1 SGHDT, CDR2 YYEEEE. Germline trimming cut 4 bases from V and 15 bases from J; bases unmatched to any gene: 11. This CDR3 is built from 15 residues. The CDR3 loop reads CASSLEGTSGRRAFF. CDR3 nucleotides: TGTGCCAGCAGCCTTGAAGGGACTAGCGGGAGGAGGGCGTTCTTC.

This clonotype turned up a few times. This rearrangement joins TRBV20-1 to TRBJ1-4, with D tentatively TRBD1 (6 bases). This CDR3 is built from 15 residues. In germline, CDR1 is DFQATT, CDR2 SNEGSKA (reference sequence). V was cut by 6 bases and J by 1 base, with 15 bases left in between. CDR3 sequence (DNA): TGCAGTGCGGCCTCCCACAGGGTAACTAATGAAAAACTGTTTTTT. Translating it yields CSAASHRVTNEKLFF.

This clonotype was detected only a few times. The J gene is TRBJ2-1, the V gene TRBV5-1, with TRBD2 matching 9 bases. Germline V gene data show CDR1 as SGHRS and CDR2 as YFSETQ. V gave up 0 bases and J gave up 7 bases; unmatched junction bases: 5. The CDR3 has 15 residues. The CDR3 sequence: CASSLGGRAENEQFF. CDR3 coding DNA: TGCGCCAGCAGCTTGGGCGGGAGGGCCGAGAATGAGCAGTTCTTC. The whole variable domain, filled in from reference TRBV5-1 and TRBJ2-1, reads KAGVTQTPRYLIKTRGQQVTLSCSPISGHRSVSWYQQTPGQGLQFLFEYFSETQRNKGNFPGRFSGRQFSNSRSEMNVSTLELGDSALYLCASSLGGRAENEQFFGPGTRLTVL.

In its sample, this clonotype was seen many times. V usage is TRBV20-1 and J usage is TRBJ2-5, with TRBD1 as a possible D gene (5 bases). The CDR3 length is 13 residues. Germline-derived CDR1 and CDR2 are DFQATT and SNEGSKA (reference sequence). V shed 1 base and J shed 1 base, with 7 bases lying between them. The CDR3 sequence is CSARVGAQETQYF. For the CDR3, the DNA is TGCAGTGCTAGAGTTGGGGCCCAAGAGACCCAGTACTTC.

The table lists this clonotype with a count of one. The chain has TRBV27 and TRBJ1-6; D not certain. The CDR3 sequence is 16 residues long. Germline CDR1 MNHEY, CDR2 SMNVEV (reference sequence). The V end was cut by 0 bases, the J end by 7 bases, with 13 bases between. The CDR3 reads CASSLSIGSPNSPLHF. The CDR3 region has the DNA TGTGCCAGCAGTTTATCGATAGGCAGCCCAAATTCACCCCTCCACTTT.

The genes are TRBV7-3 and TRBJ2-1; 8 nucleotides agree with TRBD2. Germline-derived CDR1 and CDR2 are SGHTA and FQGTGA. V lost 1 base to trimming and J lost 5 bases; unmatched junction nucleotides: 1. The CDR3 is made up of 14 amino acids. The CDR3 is CASSLSGGNNEQFF. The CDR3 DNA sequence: TGTGCCAGCAGCTTAAGCGGGGGGAACAATGAGCAGTTCTTC.

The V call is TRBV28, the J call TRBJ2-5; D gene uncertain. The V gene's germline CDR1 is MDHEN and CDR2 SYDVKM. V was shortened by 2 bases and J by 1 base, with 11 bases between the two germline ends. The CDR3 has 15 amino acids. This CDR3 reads CASSLVEAGQETQYF. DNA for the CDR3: TGTGCCAGCAGTTTAGTCGAGGCAGGCCAAGAGACCCAGTACTTC.

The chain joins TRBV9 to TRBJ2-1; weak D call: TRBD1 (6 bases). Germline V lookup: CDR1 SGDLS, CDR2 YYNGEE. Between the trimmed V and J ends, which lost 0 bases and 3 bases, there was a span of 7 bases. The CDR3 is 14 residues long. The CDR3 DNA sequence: TGTGCCAGCAGCGTAGAGGGGGTCTACAATGAGCAGTTCTTC. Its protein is CASSVEGVYNEQFF.

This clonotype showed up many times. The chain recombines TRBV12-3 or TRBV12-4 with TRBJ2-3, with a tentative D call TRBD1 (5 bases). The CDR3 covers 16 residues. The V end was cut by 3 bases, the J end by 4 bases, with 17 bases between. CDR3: CASSFGRSDNSDTQYF. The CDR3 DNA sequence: TGTGCCAGCAGTTTTGGTCGGTCGGACAACTCAGATACGCAGTATTTT.

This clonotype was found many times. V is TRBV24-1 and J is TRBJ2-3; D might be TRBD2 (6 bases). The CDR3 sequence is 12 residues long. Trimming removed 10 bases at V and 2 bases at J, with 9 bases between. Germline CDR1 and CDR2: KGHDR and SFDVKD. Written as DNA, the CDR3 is TGTGCCACGGGGGGTTCCACAGATACGCAGTATTTT. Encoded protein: CATGGSTDTQYF.

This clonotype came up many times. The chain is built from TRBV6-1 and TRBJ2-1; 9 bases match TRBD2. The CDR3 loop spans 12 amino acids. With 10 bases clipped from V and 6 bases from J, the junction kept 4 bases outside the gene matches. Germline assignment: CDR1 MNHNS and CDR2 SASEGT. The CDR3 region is CATSGTVNEQFF. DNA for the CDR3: TGTGCCACTAGCGGGACTGTCAATGAGCAGTTCTTC.